This is a list of T cell receptor beta chains from one sample in a study of T cell responses to AZD1222 COVID-19 vaccine. Repertoires were generated with immunoSEQ multiplex PCR, while TCRdb's copy carries only in-frame clones and drops some. Among about 92,000 clones listed, approximately 91% were seen once. The sample in question was peripheral blood, obtained on day 0 of AZD1222 vaccination. All receptors derive from an adult in good health. The conserved cysteine and the conserved F or W are not part of the CDR3 here. The order of the fields is CDR3 length, D gene, V gene, CDR3 protein. The D gene is left open where the match is weak.

13 | TRBD2 | TRBV28 | ASSPGTSGRYEQY
15 | TRBD2 | TRBV4-2 | ASSPRTSGNSYNEQF
12 | NA | TRBV3-1/TRBV3-2 | ASSQGRSHSPLH
13 | NA | TRBV19 | ASSGDSAGANVLT
10 | NA | TRBV11-2 | ASSLNDEGYT
13 | NA | TRBV3-1/TRBV3-2 | ASSSGGISGNTIY
13 | TRBD1 | TRBV10-3 | AIAGGTGDQETQY
13 | TRBD2 | TRBV5-4 | ASSLAAGGTDTQY
10 | NA | TRBV6-5 | ASSSAVGELF
13 | TRBD1 | TRBV9 | ASSATGAPNEKLF
13 | TRBD1 | TRBV5-1 | ASSFQGAQPSEAF
11 | NA | TRBV29-1 | SVVELGKDTQY
10 | TRBD2 | TRBV28 | VTAGVRETQY
11 | NA | TRBV29-1 | SVGPGGNQPQH
12 | NA | TRBV6-5 | ASSYESTGHPQH
12 | NA | TRBV2 | ASGGTPNSYEQY
13 | NA | TRBV6-1 | ASSERSGARNEQF
13 | NA | TRBV5-1 | ASSNSPGGDTEAF
13 | TRBD1 | TRBV19 | ASSDRQGDNEKLF
10 | NA | TRBV28 | ASSPAMAPLH
15 | TRBD1 | TRBV28 | ASGTSGGEGRNQPQH
13 | NA | TRBV5-1 | ASSSGGIYNSPLH
13 | NA | TRBV4-3 | ASSQEASFLYEQY
13 | TRBD2 | TRBV6-1 | ASSEAGGSTGELF